This T cell receptor (beta chain) stems from a study of long-term antiretroviral therapy in people with HIV (dated 2022 in TCRdb). Notes on the research overall: The earliest samples were collected roughly a decade before the 2015 WHO recommendation for immediate ART, at a time when ART was usually postponed until CD4 counts fell. Eleven of the 30 participants with HIV were female. No cross-contamination during QIAcube processing was seen in test extractions of a monoclonal T-cell line run alongside approximately 36 polyclonal samples. This retrospective serial study examined whether starting ART and sustained HIV suppression were associated with changes in the composition and diversity of the TRB repertoire in peripheral blood. From 25 to 30 adults with confirmed HIV infection, the cohort provided 192 cryopreserved PBMC samples, gathered serially across a mean of approximately six years (range 1-12). The research as a whole found: Because pre-ART samples had limited cell numbers, profiling was done on unsorted PBMC rather than on sorted CD4+ and CD8+ T cells. Owing to limited PBMC availability, only the TCR beta chain was sequenced, without alpha chain pairing. Starting ART was linked to a significant rise in TRB diversity, yet even with long-term ART the diversity remained significantly lower than in transplant donor controls. No data were available on ART adherence, viral resistance or therapy changes, limiting inferences about post-ART repertoire changes. At every time point, the repertoire was dominated by expanded TRB clones first identified before ART initiation, although this dominance fluctuated and, in many PLHIV, declined after ART. The samples span the years 2004 to 2017, and the ART regimens used at that time may not be as effective as current regimens. Compared with controls, HIV repertoires had narrower CDR3 length ranges, and the network structure pointed to an antigen-experienced repertoire that shifted only slightly toward naive after ART.

Inclusion was restricted to participants for whom at least one PBMC sample before ART initiation and at least two post-ART samples were available. Every participant with HIV received treatment in the United States of America. Before DNA extraction, cryopreserved samples containing about 0.95-10 million PBMC were thawed and washed. At the time of the earliest PBMC sample, participants with HIV were aged between about 20 and 54 years. PBMC samples were contributed by each participant from 1-4 timepoints before ART initiation and 2-8 timepoints after ART initiation, with a median of 7 samples. For every participant, serial HIV viral load, CD4+ T-cell count, ART history and demographic data were obtained. Genomic DNA was extracted from unsorted PBMC with a Qiagen kit on a QIAcube, with processing performed in batches of 12 samples. At the junction V is shortened by 6 bases and J by 0 bases; bases outside the gene matches: 9. According to the germline V gene, CDR1 reads SNHLY and CDR2 reads FYNNEI. Including cysteine and phenylalanine, the CDR3 has 17 amino acids. The read is trimmed to its CDR3 DNA, 51 bases read in frame from base 1.

This clone was seen just once. Its specific antigen is unknown. Per-nucleotide qualities are absent, and no much larger clonotype sits a single base away. Sequencing of the TRB variable region was done with the immunoSEQ hsTCRB v3.0 assay at survey level resolution. TRB sequencing targeted a depth of about 40,000-50,000 T-cell genomes per sample. An Illumina MiSeq with a v3 150-cycle kit was used to sequence the pooled TRB libraries. The study's own analysis went as follows. Repertoire analysis was run in R within a reproducible Nextflow workflow that covered QC, data transformation and analysis. LymphoSeq2, an R package for AIRR-Seq data exploration, was used to implement custom analyses. After excluding a handful of samples that yielded fewer than 5000 total TRB sequences, approximately 180 HIV repertoires remained for analysis. Of the roughly 190 retained HIV repertoires, approximately 57 were collected before and more than 120 after ART initiation. Each repertoire was downsampled to 5000 TRB nucleotide sequences, and summary statistics were averaged across 100 downsampling iterations. TRB sequences were retained for analysis only if CDR3 regions of at least seven amino acids were present. Diversity was assessed using a clonality score derived from Shannon entropy and using the Gini coefficient. In repertoire networks, the top 5000 CDR3 amino acid sequences were linked whenever an edit distance of one separated two sequences. GLIPH2 predicted antigen specificity groups and MHC restriction for TRB CDR3 amino acid sequences. CDR3 amino acid sequences were matched against VDJdb and McPAS-TCR to flag known CMV, EBV, HIV or tissue antigen associations. Pre-ART, post-ART and control groups were compared with Wilcoxon signed-rank tests and Holm-Bonferroni correction. TCRdb took over this immuneACCESS table, retaining in-frame rearrangements with V and J assigned. Such tables are incomplete; in checked studies, under half of the missing clones stem from an unresolved V gene, and the remainder is unexplained. V and J calls and clone size follow that table, whereas D and trimming were derived from the DNA. In all, the sample holds roughly 40,000 clones, and 70% to 90% of those were seen once. The ten largest clones represent 3% to 5% of the sample.

The chain was built from TRBV2 and TRBJ1-5, and 9 junctional nucleotides match TRBD1. This receptor was taken from a woman between 18 and 30 years old with HIV. The sample in question was unsorted PBMCs, obtained just before starting antiretroviral therapy. CDR3 protein: CASRFRDRDYSNQPQHF. At the DNA level, the sequence is TGTGCCAGCAGATTTCGGGACAGGGACTATAGCAATCAGCCCCAGCATTTT. With all but the CDR3 taken from the reference TRBV2 and TRBJ1-5 genes, the full variable domain is: EPEVTQTPSHQVTQMGQEVILRCVPISNHLYFYWYRQILGQKVEFLVSFYNNEISEKSEIFDDQFSVERPDGSNFTLKIRSTKLEDSAMYFCASRFRDRDYSNQPQHFGDGTRLSIL.